This T cell receptor beta chain emerged from a study of blood T cell repertoires in COVID-19. Overall study context: There were acute and convalescent COVID-19 samples, and they came from the United States, Italy and Spain.

V lost 3 bases to trimming and J lost 6 bases; unmatched junction nucleotides: 1. Germline lookup yields CDR1 KGHSH and CDR2 LQKENI. CDR3 length: 14 residues. Assay used: immunoSEQ multiplex PCR; TCRdb lists only in-frame clones, some missing. The repertoire holds fewer than 45,000 clones, with around 80% as singletons. The sequencing sample was made of peripheral blood. This receptor was identified in a man aged 35-49 years with active or convalescent COVID-19. The chain links TRBV18 to TRBJ2-1; 11 positions agree with TRBD1. The CDR3 DNA is TGTGCCAGCTCACCGGGACAGGGGGGCAATGAGCAGTTCTTC. Translated: CASSPGQGGNEQFF.